This TCR beta chain was sequenced for a study of vaccination and CD4 T cells after COVID-19. On the study more broadly: The study enrolled six male and four female convalescents, two of whom were Hispanic.

The length of the CDR3 is 14 residues. Germline-derived CDR1 and CDR2 are SGHTA and FQGNSA. The ends were cut back, 6 bases at V and 4 bases at J, with 12 bases in the middle. Oncomine TCR Beta short-read sequencing was applied to DNA from cultured CD4+ T cells. Each CDR3 protein is one row after TCRdb ran MiXCR on the PCR reads. The sample has more than 4,000 distinct CDR3 sequences; 35% to 45% are singletons. By sample share, this clonotype is large. What it recognizes is unknown. Treatment indicated: roughly 10-day PBMC culture with coronavirus spike peptide pools or control peptides (ViraFEST assay). It was before the COVID-19 pandemic (2011-2018) that the unexposed donor's CD4+ T cells were collected. Roughly 2 million PBMCs went into each well for culture with 7.5 to 10 IU/ml IL-2 and 10 ug/ml peptide pools. Testing used SARS-CoV-2 S/N and four cold-coronavirus spikes on unexposed-donor CD4+ T cells, cells permitting.

The receptor's source is a human donor in good health. The J gene is TRBJ2-2, the V gene TRBV7-2; D not certain. The sample taken for sequencing was CD4+ T cells from blood, cultured in vitro. CDR3 sequence (DNA): TGTGCCAGCAGACAATCCAGCATCACCGGGGAGCTGTTTTTT. Amino acid sequence: CASRQSSITGELFF.